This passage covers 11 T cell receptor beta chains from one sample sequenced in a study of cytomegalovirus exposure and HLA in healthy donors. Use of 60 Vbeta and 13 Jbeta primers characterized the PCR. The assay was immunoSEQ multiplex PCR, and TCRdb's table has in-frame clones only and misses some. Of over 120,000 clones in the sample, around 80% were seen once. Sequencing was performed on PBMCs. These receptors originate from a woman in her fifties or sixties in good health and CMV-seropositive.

CDR3: CASSRDFTDTQYF. The CDR3 nucleotides read TGTGCCAGCAGCCGGGACTTCACAGATACGCAGTATTTT. The J gene is TRBJ2-3, the V gene TRBV7-9, with D possibly matching TRBD2 (6 bases). CDR3 length: 13 amino acids. V was clipped by 5 bases and J by 2 bases, with 8 bases between them. Per the germline V gene, CDR1 is SEHNR and CDR2 is FQNEAQ (reference sequence). The full variable domain, in which reference TRBV7-9 and TRBJ2-3 provide the parts outside the CDR3, is DTGVSQNPRHKITKRGQNVTFRCDPISEHNRLYWYRQTLGQGPEFLTYFQNEAQLEKSRLLSDRFSAERPKGSFSTLEIQRTEQGDSAMYLCASSRDFTDTQYFGPGTRLTVL.

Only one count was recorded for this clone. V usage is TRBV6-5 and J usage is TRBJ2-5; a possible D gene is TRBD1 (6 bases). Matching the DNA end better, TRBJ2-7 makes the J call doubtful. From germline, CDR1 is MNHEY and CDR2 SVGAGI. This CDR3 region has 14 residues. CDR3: CASSRDRSVHEQYF. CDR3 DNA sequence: TGTGCCAGCAGCCGCGACAGGAGTGTCCACGAGCAGTACTTC.

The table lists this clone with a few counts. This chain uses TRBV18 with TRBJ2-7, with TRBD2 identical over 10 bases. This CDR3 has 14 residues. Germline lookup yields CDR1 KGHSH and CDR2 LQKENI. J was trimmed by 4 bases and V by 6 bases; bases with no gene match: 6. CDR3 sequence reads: CASSRGAGGYEQYF. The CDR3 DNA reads TGTGCCAGCTCCCGCGGAGCGGGGGGGTACGAGCAGTACTTC.

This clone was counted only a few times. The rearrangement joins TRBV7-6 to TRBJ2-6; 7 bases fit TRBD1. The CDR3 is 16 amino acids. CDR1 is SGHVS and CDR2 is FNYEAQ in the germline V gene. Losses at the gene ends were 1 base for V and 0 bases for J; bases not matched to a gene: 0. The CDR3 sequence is CASSLEGASGANVLTF. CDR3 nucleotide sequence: TGTGCCAGCAGCTTAGAGGGGGCCTCTGGGGCCAACGTCCTGACTTTC.

Here the CDR3 reads CASSHWDREAEAFF. CDR3 bases: TGTGCCAGCAGCCATTGGGACAGGGAAGCTGAAGCTTTCTTT. The chain employs TRBV4-2 and TRBJ1-1; 9 nucleotides match TRBD1. CDR1 is LGHNA and CDR2 is YNFKEQ in the germline V gene. CDR3 length: 14 amino acids. After removal of 3 bases from V and 6 bases from J, the junction contained 5 bases not matched to a gene.

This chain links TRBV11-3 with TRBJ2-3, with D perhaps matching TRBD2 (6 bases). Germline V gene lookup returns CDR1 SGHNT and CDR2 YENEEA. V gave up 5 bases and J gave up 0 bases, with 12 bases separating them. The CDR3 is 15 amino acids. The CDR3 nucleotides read TGTGCCAGCAGCCTGGGGGGAGCCAGCACAGATACGCAGTATTTT. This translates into CASSLGGASTDTQYF.

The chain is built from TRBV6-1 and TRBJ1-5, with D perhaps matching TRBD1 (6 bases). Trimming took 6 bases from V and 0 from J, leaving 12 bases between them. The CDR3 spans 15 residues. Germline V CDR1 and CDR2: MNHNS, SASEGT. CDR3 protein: CASRAWDISNQPQHF. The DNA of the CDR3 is TGTGCCAGCAGAGCTTGGGACATTAGCAATCAGCCCCAGCATTTT.

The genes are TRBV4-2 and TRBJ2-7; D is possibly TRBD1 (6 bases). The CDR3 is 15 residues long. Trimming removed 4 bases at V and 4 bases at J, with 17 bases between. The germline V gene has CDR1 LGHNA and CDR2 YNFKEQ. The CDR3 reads CASSRTNRDNYEQYF. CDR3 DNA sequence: TGTGCCAGCAGCCGAACCAACAGGGATAATTACGAGCAGTACTTC.

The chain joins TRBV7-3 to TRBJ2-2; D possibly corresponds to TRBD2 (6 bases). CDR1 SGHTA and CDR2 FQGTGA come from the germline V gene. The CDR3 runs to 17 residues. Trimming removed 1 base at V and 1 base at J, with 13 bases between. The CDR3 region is CASSLKSSGVNTGELFF. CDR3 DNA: TGTGCCAGCAGCTTAAAAAGTAGCGGAGTGAACACCGGGGAGCTGTTTTTT.

This CDR3 is CASGPGELDTQYF. The CDR3 DNA follows: TGCGCCAGCGGACCGGGGGAGCTGGATACGCAGTATTTT. This sequence joins TRBV5-1 and TRBJ2-3, with D maybe TRBD2 (6 bases). The CDR3 has 13 residues. Germline CDR1 SGHRS, CDR2 YFSETQ. Trimming left V 7 bases short and J 6 bases short, with 15 bases between. The variable domain in full, completed from reference TRBV5-1 and TRBJ2-3, reads KAGVTQTPRYLIKTRGQQVTLSCSPISGHRSVSWYQQTPGQGLQFLFEYFSETQRNKGNFPGRFSGRQFSNSRSEMNVSTLELGDSALYLCASGPGELDTQYFGPGTRLTVL.

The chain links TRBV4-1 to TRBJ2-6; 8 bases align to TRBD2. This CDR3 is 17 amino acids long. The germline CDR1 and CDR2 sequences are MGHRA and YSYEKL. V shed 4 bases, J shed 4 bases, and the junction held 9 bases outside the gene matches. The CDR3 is CASSPLLSGTGANVLTF. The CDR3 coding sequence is TGCGCCAGCAGCCCCCTACTTAGCGGGACCGGGGCCAACGTCCTGACTTTC.